This T cell receptor (beta chain) stems from a study of T cells in localized non-small cell lung cancer. Findings and limits, study-wide: Adjacent lung tissue had a median 57 of the top 100 clones found in the tumor.

The germline gives CDR1 LGHNA, CDR2 YNFKEQ. The CDR3 has 16 amino acids. The V gene end was trimmed by 4 bases and the J gene end by 0 bases; junction bases not matched to a gene: 8. Turning to this clone: Its antigen is currently unknown.

Method: immunoSEQ multiplex PCR; TCRdb's copy keeps in-frame clones and lacks some. The sample lists fewer than 12,000 clones; 70% to 75% were seen once. This rearrangement joins TRBV4-2 to TRBJ1-1; TRBD1 matches 7 bases. Sample: peripheral blood, taken before any cancer treatment. This receptor was taken from a male donor aged 60 or older with stage I lung adenocarcinoma. The CDR3 sequence: CASSRMGQSLNTEAFF. In nucleotides, the CDR3 is TGTGCCAGCAGCCGAATGGGACAGAGTTTGAACACTGAAGCTTTCTTT.